The T cell receptor beta chain under discussion was sequenced for a study of CD8+CD57+ T cells in acquired aplastic anemia. Study in general: Sorted CD4+ and CD8+ cells yielded 2.5 to 3.5 ug of DNA on average. Broader study findings: The study found no significant CD8+ Simpson's diversity difference between patients and controls. Researchers report that around 29 CD8+ CDR3 sequences appeared in both patients and controls.

Before being chosen for sequencing, patients had shown CD8+CD57+ cell expansion by flow cytometry. Note on this clonotype: Its antigen remains unknown.

Genomic DNA served as template for TCR beta VDJ and CDR3 profiling. TCRdb fed the reads into MiXCR, producing one record per CDR3 protein. This sample has over 150,000 distinct CDR3 sequences; around 50% occur once, and the top ten carry approximately 13%. Trimming removed 4 bases from V and 4 bases from J, with 19 bases in between. This CDR3 comprises 16 residues. CDR1 is WNHNN, CDR2 SYGVQD, per germline (reference sequence). The genes are TRBV10-1 and TRBJ2-5, with D unclear. The source material was sorted CD4+, CD8+, or CD8+CD57+ T cells (not recorded which) from PBMCs. The clonotype originates from a human donor with aplastic anemia. CDR3 nucleotides: TGCGCCAGCAGTGGCAGGATTGGACGGGTACGAGAGACCCAGTACTTC. Translated: CASSGRIGRVRETQYF.